The rows below give T cell receptor beta chains drawn from one sample of a study of blood T cell repertoires in COVID-19. Data came from immunoSEQ multiplex PCR; TCRdb stores just in-frame clones and leaves some out. The data contain 350,000 to 450,000 clones, 86% of them singletons. Sequences were obtained from peripheral blood. The source is a woman aged 60 to 75 with COVID-19, enrolled during active disease. Each CDR3 is given with its conserved first and last residue. Each record gives: J gene, D gene, V gene, CDR3 protein. A D gene is named only where the DNA matches it firmly.

TRBJ2-3 TRBD2 TRBV2 CASRKTGGSTDTQYF
TRBJ1-5 - TRBV4-2 CASREDSNSNQPQHF
TRBJ2-1 TRBD1 TRBV4-1 CASSHTGTGVYNEQFF
TRBJ1-5 - TRBV4-2 CASSQAAGLPQPQHF
TRBJ1-6 TRBD1 TRBV5-1 CASTPTGESYNSPLHF
TRBJ2-1 - TRBV24-1 CATSGEGSYNEQFF
TRBJ2-4 TRBD1 TRBV19 CASSLSDRGLAKNIQYF
TRBJ2-1 TRBD2 TRBV19 CASLSGGSYNEQFF
TRBJ2-6 TRBD1 TRBV7-3 CASSLGQGAPGANVLTF
TRBJ2-5 TRBD2 TRBV7-9 CASNDGRGRALQETQYF
TRBJ2-2 - TRBV2 CASKPGWTGELFF
TRBJ1-4 - TRBV18 CASSPREAWANEKLFF
TRBJ2-7 - TRBV20-1 CSAQGIHEQYF
TRBJ1-5 - TRBV6-5 CASSSGLEQPQHF
TRBJ1-1 - TRBV18 CASSRTGLTGTEAFF
TRBJ1-2 TRBD1 TRBV5-1 CASSLTGTGVGYTF
TRBJ2-1 TRBD1 TRBV5-1 CASSYRDRGASYNEQFF
TRBJ1-6 - TRBV5-6 CASSLEAGVGPYNSPLHF
TRBJ2-2 TRBD2 TRBV19 CASRGGGTNTGELFF
TRBJ2-2 - TRBV19 CASSTLNTGELFF
TRBJ1-2 - TRBV4-2 CASSQTVQDGYTF
TRBJ1-5 - TRBV11-2 CASSLAGNSNQPQHF
TRBJ1-1 TRBD1 TRBV5-8 CASSRSGGIIAEAFF
TRBJ2-2 - TRBV5-5 CASSATGGVNTGELFF
TRBJ1-2 TRBD1 TRBV11-3 CASSLGGQGGYTF
TRBJ2-1 - TRBV30 CAWSANVGNHEQFF
TRBJ2-7 - TRBV19 CASSIQGDFYEQYF
TRBJ2-1 TRBD1 TRBV7-9 CASSHRTGGDEQFF
TRBJ2-2 - TRBV7-3 CASSLNGGTVVPGELFF
TRBJ1-2 - TRBV4-1 CASSQQAHQQGGYGYTF
TRBJ1-5 - TRBV30 CAWSSPGGGNQPQHF
TRBJ1-2 TRBD1 TRBV30 CAWSTGGVGYGYTF
TRBJ2-1 - TRBV4-1 CASSRGLGPWEQFF
TRBJ1-1 - TRBV6-2/TRBV6-3 CASSHIPTGRTEAFF
TRBJ1-1 - TRBV4-1 CASKWAREVNTEAFF
TRBJ2-3 - TRBV30 CAWSAGTASSTDTQYF
TRBJ1-2 - TRBV18 CASSPGQTYGYTF
TRBJ1-4 - TRBV5-1 CASSPTATNEKLFF
TRBJ1-2 - TRBV21-1 CASSKKCGGQEYGYTF
TRBJ2-1 TRBD1 TRBV4-1 CASSQVGGLPGQGAYEQFF
TRBJ1-2 - TRBV19 CASSIVHAGQPSGYTF
TRBJ2-7 - TRBV30 CAWSVTGTYEQYF
TRBJ1-2 - TRBV30 CAWSIQGFYGYTF
TRBJ2-7 TRBD1 TRBV10-3 CAILVTGTGGSYEQYF
TRBJ2-2 - TRBV19 CASSYTNTGELFF
TRBJ2-7 TRBD1 TRBV29-1 CSVGGTGQGYEQYF
TRBJ2-2 TRBD2 TRBV10-2 CASSESGGGAGNTGELFF
TRBJ2-2 - TRBV14 CASSTLSQRLFF
TRBJ2-7 TRBD2 TRBV5-1 CASSSGGRYEQYF
TRBJ2-1 TRBD2 TRBV19 CASSSHGGTYNEQFF
TRBJ2-1 - TRBV5-1 CASSLDLSSYNEQFF
TRBJ2-3 TRBD2 TRBV7-9 CASTRYRGRVTDTQYF
TRBJ1-6 TRBD1 TRBV7-6 CASSLTPGTGNSPLHF
TRBJ1-1 TRBD1 TRBV5-1 CASKRDRGLSTEAFF
TRBJ2-1 TRBD2 TRBV7-2 CASSGGLATSSYNEQFF
TRBJ2-3 TRBD1 TRBV5-8 CASSSGDRGQFGTDTQYF
TRBJ2-7 - TRBV5-1 CASSTGYEQYF
TRBJ1-6 TRBD1 TRBV7-9 CASSFPGTGYNSPLHF
TRBJ2-7 TRBD1 TRBV5-4 CASSLGQGVFYEQYF
TRBJ1-2 TRBD1 TRBV27 CASSLSWTGDYGYTF